Below, 24 T cell receptor beta chains from the same sample are listed, as sequenced in a study of shared clonotypes between healthy human individuals. This table comes from immunoSEQ multiplex PCR, and its TCRdb copy is limited to in-frame clones, with some not included. The sample shows about 2 million clones, about 95% of them seen only once. CD45RO-negative, CCR7-selected cells formed the naive CD8 fraction, which excluded terminally differentiated effector memory CD45RA+ cells. The sequenced sample was naive CD8+ T cells sorted from blood. The receptors stem from a man aged 18-30 years in good health.

The V and J genes are TRBV7-8 and TRBJ2-7; D might be TRBD2 (6 bases). The CDR3 totals 13 residues. The V and J ends lost 4 bases and 6 bases respectively, with 13 bases between them. Looked up from germline, CDR1 is SGHVS and CDR2 is FQNEAQ. The CDR3 loop reads CASSSGGRIEQYF. The DNA for the CDR3 is TGTGCCAGCAGCTCCGGTGGGAGGATCGAGCAGTACTTC.

The V call is TRBV19, the J call TRBJ2-7; D uncertain. This CDR3 has 13 residues. The V and J ends lost 4 bases and 6 bases respectively, with 13 bases between them. Germline V gene data show CDR1 as LNHDA and CDR2 as SQIVND (reference sequence). The CDR3 DNA reads TGTGCCAGTAGTACACCGGCCAAGGCCGAGCAGTACTTC. Translating it yields CASSTPAKAEQYF.

Concerning this clone itself: The same CDR3 is also encoded by other DNA sequences in this sample. The genes are TRBV6-6 and TRBJ2-2; TRBD2 is a possible D gene (5 bases). The CDR3 consists of 11 residues. Trimming took 7 bases from V and 5 from J, leaving 5 bases between them. Germline loops: CDR1 MNHNY, CDR2 SVGAGI (reference sequence). Here the CDR3 DNA reads TGTGCCAGCACGGGGACCGGGGAGCTGTTTTTT. Amino acid sequence: CASTGTGELFF.

This chain joins TRBV28 and TRBJ1-6; tentatively, D is TRBD1 (5 bases). The CDR3 loop spans 18 amino acids. The germline CDR1 and CDR2 sequences are MDHEN and SYDVKM. The V end was cut by 5 bases, the J end by 4 bases, with 21 bases between. DNA for the CDR3: TGTGCCAGCAGTCCCCGGGACCTTGGGACGTTTTATAATTCACCCCTCCACTTT. Amino acids: CASSPRDLGTFYNSPLHF. Using reference TRBV28 and TRBJ1-6 for the parts outside the CDR3, the full variable domain is DVKVTQSSRYLVKRTGEKVFLECVQDMDHENMFWYRQDPGLGLRLIYFSYDVKMKEKGDIPEGYSVSREKKERFSLILESASTNQTSMYLCASSPRDLGTFYNSPLHFGNGTRLTVT.

This chain joins TRBV27 and TRBJ2-7, with D hard to call. The CDR3 length is 13 residues. V lost 5 bases, J lost 0 bases, and 8 bases lay in between. Germline values: CDR1 MNHEY, CDR2 SMNVEV (reference sequence). The CDR3: CASSTLDSYEQYF. CDR3 coding DNA: TGTGCCAGCAGTACCCTCGACTCCTACGAGCAGTACTTC.

This clone is a singleton in its sample. This sequence joins TRBV29-1 and TRBJ2-1; 8 nucleotides line up with TRBD2. CDR3 length equals 12 residues. Germline V gives CDR1 SQVTM, CDR2 ANQGSEA. The junction had 6 bases not matched to a gene; V was cut back by 7 bases and J by 7 bases. Written as DNA, the CDR3 is TGCAGCGCCCGGGAGGGTGGGAATGAGCAGTTCTTC. As protein: CSAREGGNEQFF.

The V and J genes are TRBV11-2 and TRBJ1-5; the match to TRBD1 covers 7 bases. This CDR3 is built from 15 residues. Germline lookup yields CDR1 SGHAT and CDR2 FQNNGV. V lost 5 bases to trimming and J lost 7 bases; unmatched junction nucleotides: 11. The CDR3 loop reads CASSTWDSPSQPQHF. The CDR3 region has the DNA TGTGCCAGCAGCACGTGGGACAGTCCCTCGCAGCCCCAGCATTTT.

On this clone: A much larger clone differs by one base, so this may be a read error. Other DNA variants within this sample encode the same CDR3. The chain combines TRBV7-9 with TRBJ2-7, with D uncertain. The CDR3 is 11 residues long. V lost 6 bases and J 0 bases, leaving 3 bases between the germline ends. The germline CDR1 and CDR2 sequences are SEHNR and FQNEAQ (reference sequence). CDR3 DNA sequence: TGTGCCAGCAGTCCCTCCTACGAGCAGTACTTC. It encodes CASSPSYEQYF.

The chain uses TRBV4-1 and TRBJ1-2; possible D gene TRBD1, 6 bases. CDR1 and CDR2 (germline): MGHRA, YSYEKL. The CDR3 is 15 residues long. V was trimmed by 4 bases and J by 4 bases, leaving 16 bases between them. CDR3 in amino acids: CASSLDAQGVYGYTF. The CDR3 nucleotides read TGCGCCAGCAGCCTAGATGCACAGGGAGTCTATGGCTACACCTTC.

The genes are TRBV6-1 and TRBJ2-2, with TRBD2 matching over 8 bases. Germline V gives CDR1 MNHNS, CDR2 SASEGT. Trimming took 2 bases from V and 7 from J; bases not matched to a gene: 12. The CDR3 extends over 17 amino acids. CDR3 residues: CASSERLAKGTGGELFF. As DNA, the CDR3 is TGTGCCAGCAGTGAACGACTAGCGAAAGGAACGGGCGGGGAGCTGTTTTTT.

The genes are TRBV5-1 and TRBJ2-7; D is perhaps TRBD1 (5 bases). The CDR3 totals 16 residues. CDR1 is SGHRS, CDR2 YFSETQ, per germline. With 0 bases removed from V and 2 bases from J, the gap between germline ends came to 15 bases. CDR3 protein: CASSLAPQGSTYEQYF. In DNA, the CDR3 is TGCGCCAGCAGCTTGGCCCCCCAGGGCTCCACCTACGAGCAGTACTTC.

The chain employs TRBV27 and TRBJ2-7; D could derive from TRBD1 or TRBD2 (5 bases each). Germline CDR1 is MNHEY and CDR2 is SMNVEV (reference sequence). V shed 5 bases and J shed 9 bases, with 11 bases lying between them. The CDR3 loop spans 11 amino acids. Written as DNA, the CDR3 is TGTGCCAGCAGTGAGGGGAGTGGGCAGTACTTC. Residues: CASSEGSGQYF.

This chain links TRBV5-6 with TRBJ2-5, with D perhaps TRBD1 (6 bases). Trimming took 5 bases from V and 5 from J, leaving 13 bases between them. This CDR3 has 13 amino acids. The germline V gene encodes CDR1 SGHDT and CDR2 YYEEEE. The CDR3 sequence: CASSPDSGETQYF. CDR3 bases: TGTGCCAGCAGTCCGGACAGTGGGGAGACCCAGTACTTC.

The rearrangement uses TRBV28 and TRBJ2-1; 8 positions agree with TRBD1. With 3 bases clipped from V and 5 bases from J, the junction kept 9 bases outside the gene matches. The CDR3 is made up of 16 amino acids. Germline assignment: CDR1 MDHEN and CDR2 SYDVKM. Here the CDR3 reads CASSLTGQGIDNEQFF. The CDR3 DNA is TGTGCCAGCAGTTTGACAGGACAGGGAATTGACAATGAGCAGTTCTTC.

The V gene is TRBV15, the J gene TRBJ2-5; perhaps TRBD2 as D (6 bases). CDR3 size: 14 residues. The V gene lost 4 bases and the J gene lost 4 bases, with 13 bases spanning the gap. Looked up from germline, CDR1 is LNHNV and CDR2 is YYDKDF (reference sequence). The chain's CDR3 is CATSTGMEGETQYF. CDR3 DNA sequence: TGTGCCACCAGCACAGGGATGGAGGGAGAGACCCAGTACTTC.

This clone was recorded only once. The DNA for the CDR3 is TGTGCCAGCAGCACCCTCGGGACTAGCGGCAATGAGCAGTTCTTC. It encodes CASSTLGTSGNEQFF. The chain links TRBV6-6 to TRBJ2-1; 11 nucleotides agree with TRBD2. The germline V gene encodes CDR1 MNHNY and CDR2 SVGAGI (reference sequence). This CDR3 contains 15 residues. With 6 bases clipped from V and 6 bases from J, the junction kept 7 bases outside the gene matches.

The genes are TRBV4-1 and TRBJ2-7; tentative D call: TRBD2 (5 bases). This CDR3 comprises 17 residues. Trimming cost V 0 bases and J 0 bases, with 15 bases left between them. Germline-derived CDR1 and CDR2 are MGHRA and YSYEKL. CDR3: CASSQDSSEGYSYEQYF. The CDR3 nucleotides read TGCGCCAGCAGCCAAGATTCTTCAGAGGGCTACTCCTACGAGCAGTACTTC.

The chain carries TRBV28 and TRBJ2-7; 8 nucleotides align to TRBD1. This CDR3 is 16 amino acids long. After removal of 6 bases from V and 5 bases from J, the junction contained 15 bases not matched to a gene. Germline V gives CDR1 MDHEN, CDR2 SYDVKM. The CDR3 sequence: CASSTTTDRVYDEQYF. The CDR3 DNA sequence: TGTGCCAGCAGCACAACCACGGACAGGGTTTACGACGAGCAGTACTTC.

The chain has TRBV29-1 and TRBJ2-5, with TRBD1 as a possible D gene (6 bases). This CDR3 is built from 15 residues. The germline gives CDR1 SQVTM, CDR2 ANQGSEA. Trimming pared 3 bases from V and 4 bases from J, leaving 18 bases between. The CDR3 is CSVETDSQIPETQYF. The CDR3 bases are TGCAGCGTTGAGACGGACAGTCAAATTCCAGAGACCCAGTACTTC.

This clone has just a few counts. The chain couples TRBV7-9 to TRBJ1-1; TRBD1 might be the D (6 bases). Per the germline V gene, CDR1 is SEHNR and CDR2 is FQNEAQ (reference sequence). CDR3 length: 12 amino acids. V lost 8 bases to trimming and J lost 4 bases, with 11 bases between them. The CDR3 region has the DNA TGTGCCAGCGGGGTACAGGGCACTGAAGCTTTCTTT. It yields the protein CASGVQGTEAFF.

The chain has TRBV4-1 and TRBJ1-3; D possibly corresponds to TRBD1 (5 bases). Looked up from germline, CDR1 is MGHRA and CDR2 is YSYEKL. CDR3 size: 15 residues. V dropped 5 bases and J dropped 7 bases, with 18 bases sitting between them. CDR3 sequence (DNA): TGCGCCAGCAGCTACCGGGACGCCATTGGGAACACCATATATTTT. It yields the protein CASSYRDAIGNTIYF.

V gene TRBV6-5 combines with J gene TRBJ1-2; D uncertain. Deletions cut 6 bases from V and 8 bases from J, with 19 bases between. Germline-derived CDR1 and CDR2 are MNHEY and SVGAGI. The CDR3 spans 14 residues. CDR3 nucleotides: TGTGCCAGCAGCAGCATCCCCCCTATGGTCGGCTACACCTTC. It encodes CASSSIPPMVGYTF.

The V call is TRBV11-3, the J call TRBJ1-2, with 7 bases that match TRBD1. The CDR3 spans 14 residues. Germline trimming cut 4 bases from V and 1 base from J; bases unmatched to any gene: 3. Germline V CDR1 and CDR2: SGHNT, YENEEA. CDR3 nucleotide sequence: TGTGCCAGCAGCTGGGACAGTTTTAACTATGGCTACACCTTC. This codes for CASSWDSFNYGYTF.

V is TRBV7-9 and J is TRBJ2-1; D tentatively fits TRBD1 or TRBD2 (5 bases each). The germline CDR1 and CDR2 sequences are SEHNR and FQNEAQ (reference sequence). The CDR3 length is 12 residues. The ends were cut back, 4 bases at V and 9 bases at J, with 10 bases in the middle. CDR3 bases: TGTGCCAGCAGCTCGGGAAGGGGTGAGCAGTTCTTC. As protein: CASSSGRGEQFF. Based on the CDR3 plus reference TRBV7-9 and TRBJ2-1, the full variable domain is DTGVSQNPRHKITKRGQNVTFRCDPISEHNRLYWYRQTLGQGPEFLTYFQNEAQLEKSRLLSDRFSAERPKGSFSTLEIQRTEQGDSAMYLCASSSGRGEQFFGPGTRLTVL.